The T cell receptor beta chain described here comes from a study of T cells expressing NK-cell markers. Study information: There were seven HCMV-seropositive donors and one seronegative donor among the eight sequenced.

Looked up from germline, CDR1 is MNHEY and CDR2 is SMNVEV (reference sequence). This CDR3 spans 14 amino acids. TCRdb re-called the 5' RACE reads and shows each CDR3 protein once, DNA omitted. The sample table sets out 500,000 to 700,000 distinct CDR3 sequences. V gene TRBV27 combines with J gene TRBJ2-5; TCRdb lists TRBD1, though no DNA is available to test this call. The origin of this receptor is a man younger than 30 in good health. Material: blood T cells: a sorted CD56 or NKG2C T cell subset, CD4+ or CD8+ T cells, or bulk PBMC T cells (not recorded which). The CDR3 spells CASSPRGEWETQYF.